These T cell receptor beta chains were read from a single sample in a study of blood T cell repertoires in COVID-19. Only in-frame clones appear in the TCRdb table, and some are missing; sequencing was by immunoSEQ multiplex PCR. The table has approximately 150,000 clones, more than 65% seen once. The specimen sequenced was PBMCs or T cells enriched from blood (not recorded which). The source of these receptors is a man aged 45-60 years who had recovered from COVID-19. CDR3s include the opening cysteine and the closing phenylalanine or tryptophan. The D gene is left open where the match is weak. Expanded clones are given a class, and other clones once, few, many or no size at all.

j_call clone_size d_call v_call cdr3_aa cdr3_nt
TRBJ1-3 - - TRBV27 CASSPSWSSSGNTIYF TGTGCCAGCAGTCCGTCTTGGAGCAGCTCTGGAAACACCATATATTTT
TRBJ1-1 - - TRBV5-1 CASSLVGRSNTEAFF TGCGCCAGCAGCTTGGTCGGCAGGTCAAACACTGAAGCTTTCTTT
TRBJ1-4 - TRBD1 TRBV6-6 CASKQGPAADEKLFF TGTGCCAGCAAACAGGGGCCAGCCGCGGATGAAAAACTGTTTTTT
TRBJ1-1 - TRBD1 TRBV30 CAWVVGQGRWNTEAFF TGTGCCTGGGTGGTGGGACAGGGAAGATGGAACACTGAAGCTTTCTTT
TRBJ2-2 - - TRBV5-1 CASSPSGAGELFF TGCGCCAGCAGCCCGTCCGGGGCCGGGGAGCTGTTTTTT
TRBJ2-5 - TRBD2 TRBV3-1/TRBV3-2 CASSQDLLAGVGETQYF TGTGCCAGCAGCCAAGATCTCCTAGCGGGGGTAGGAGAGACCCAGTACTTC
TRBJ1-4 - - TRBV4-1 CASSPGPQAATNEKLFF TGCGCCAGCAGCCCAGGGCCCCAGGCGGCAACTAATGAAAAACTGTTTTTT
TRBJ2-7 - - TRBV4-1 CASSQDGVGGSLYEQYF TGCGCCAGCAGCCAAGATGGTGTTGGGGGCAGTCTCTACGAGCAGTACTTC
TRBJ2-1 few TRBD2 TRBV14 CASSQGISGGPSWNEQFF TGTGCCAGCAGCCAAGGAATCAGCGGGGGACCCTCTTGGAATGAGCAGTTCTTC
TRBJ2-1 few TRBD2 TRBV28 CASSFQRGVYNEQFF TGTGCCAGCAGTTTCCAGCGGGGGGTCTACAATGAGCAGTTCTTC
TRBJ2-3 - TRBD1 TRBV18 CASSPPRGRGADTQYF TGTGCCAGCTCACCACCCAGGGGGAGAGGGGCAGATACGCAGTATTTT
TRBJ2-1 - - TRBV3-1/TRBV3-2 CASSQGQQTYNEQFF TGTGCCAGCAGCCAAGGACAGCAAACCTACAATGAGCAGTTCTTC
TRBJ2-5 - TRBD1 TRBV30 CAWGGQGRETQYF TGTGCCTGGGGTGGACAGGGGAGGGAGACCCAGTACTTC
TRBJ1-4 - - TRBV29-1 CSAITGNSPREKLFF TGCAGCGCCATAACGGGGAATAGCCCCCGGGAAAAACTGTTTTTT
TRBJ2-3 - TRBD2 TRBV24-1 CATSVRRAGGPSTDTQYF TGTGCCACCAGTGTGCGGAGAGCGGGGGGGCCGAGCACAGATACGCAGTATTTT
TRBJ2-1 - - TRBV2 CASREALQAGYNEQFF TGTGCCAGCAGAGAAGCGCTTCAGGCAGGATACAATGAGCAGTTCTTC
TRBJ1-5 once - TRBV7-2 CASSLDGTPSNQPQHF TGTGCCAGCAGCTTAGACGGGACTCCCAGCAATCAGCCCCAGCATTTT
TRBJ1-2 - - TRBV7-9 CASSLSGAAGYGYTF TGTGCCAGCAGCTTAAGCGGGGCCGCTGGCTATGGCTACACCTTC
TRBJ2-7 - TRBD1 TRBV5-1 CASSLVRGGHEQYF TGCGCCAGCAGCTTGGTTAGAGGGGGCCACGAGCAGTACTTC
TRBJ2-1 - - TRBV30 CAWSVPTASYNEQFF TGTGCCTGGAGTGTACCGACAGCCTCCTACAATGAGCAGTTCTTC
TRBJ1-5 - - TRBV3-1/TRBV3-2 CASSHGTLAQPQHF TGTGCCAGCAGCCACGGGACACTCGCTCAGCCCCAGCATTTT
TRBJ2-7 - - TRBV5-1 CASSLGTSDFYEQYF TGCGCCAGCAGCTTGGGAACATCTGACTTCTACGAGCAGTACTTC
TRBJ2-7 - - TRBV5-5 CASSLAFGSSYEQYF TGTGCCAGCAGCCTGGCTTTTGGGAGCTCCTACGAGCAGTACTTC
TRBJ1-1 - TRBD1 TRBV29-1 CSVEPSLTGGPPNTEAFF TGCAGCGTTGAACCCTCCTTGACAGGGGGCCCCCCGAACACTGAAGCTTTCTTT
TRBJ1-1 once - TRBV6-5 CASRNSPGGTEAFF TGTGCCAGCAGGAACTCCCCGGGAGGCACTGAAGCTTTCTTT
TRBJ1-3 - - TRBV18 CASSPPWGGFTIYF TGTGCCAGCTCACCACCGTGGGGAGGTTTTACCATATATTTT
TRBJ1-4 - - TRBV11-2 CASSSYEKLFF TGTGCCAGCAGTTCGTATGAAAAACTGTTTTTT
TRBJ2-5 - TRBD2 TRBV6-5 CATQRGGRETQYF TGTGCCACGCAGCGGGGGGGCCGGGAGACCCAGTACTTC
TRBJ2-7 few - TRBV7-9 CASSSSQGLNEQYF TGTGCCAGCAGCTCGAGCCAGGGACTTAACGAGCAGTACTTC
TRBJ1-2 - - TRBV11-2 CASSITQGGGYTF TGTGCCAGCAGCATTACGCAGGGTGGCGGCTACACCTTC
TRBJ2-5 - - TRBV3-1/TRBV3-2 CASSPSTAGTQYF TGTGCCAGCAGCCCATCCACGGCGGGGACCCAGTACTTC